This record concerns one T cell receptor beta chain sequence. The data originate from a study of blood T cell repertoires in COVID-19. Trimming took 0 bases from V and 4 from J; bases not matched to a gene: 6. This CDR3 is 17 amino acids long. Germline V gene sequence: CDR1 MGHRA, CDR2 YSYEKL. Some clones are missing from TCRdb's copy, which holds only in-frame ones; the method was immunoSEQ multiplex PCR. Of 200,000 to 250,000 clones in the sample, approximately 78% were seen once. Input material: peripheral blood. The sequence was collected from a woman between 65 and 79 years old with COVID-19, enrolled during active disease. This chain links TRBV4-1 with TRBJ1-6; 7 bases match TRBD1. CDR3 amino acids: CASSQDTGTAYNSPLHF. CDR3 bases: TGCGCCAGCAGCCAAGACACTGGGACAGCTTATAATTCACCCCTCCACTTT.